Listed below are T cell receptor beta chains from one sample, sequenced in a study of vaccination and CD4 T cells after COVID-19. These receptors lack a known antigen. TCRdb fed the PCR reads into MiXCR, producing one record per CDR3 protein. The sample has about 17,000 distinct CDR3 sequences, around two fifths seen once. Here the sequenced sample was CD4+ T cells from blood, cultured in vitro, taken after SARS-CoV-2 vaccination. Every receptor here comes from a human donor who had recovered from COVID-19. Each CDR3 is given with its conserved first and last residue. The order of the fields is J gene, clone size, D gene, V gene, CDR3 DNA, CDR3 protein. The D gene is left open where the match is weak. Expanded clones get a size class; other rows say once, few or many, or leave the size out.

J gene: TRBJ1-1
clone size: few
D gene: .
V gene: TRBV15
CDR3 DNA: TGTGCCACCAGCAGAGATAGGACGAACACTGAAGCTTTCTTT
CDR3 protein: CATSRDRTNTEAFF

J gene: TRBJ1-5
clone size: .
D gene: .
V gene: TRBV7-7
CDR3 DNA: TGTGCTAGCTCCCAAAATGGGACCTTGGGGTATAGCAATCAGCCCCAGCATTTT
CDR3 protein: CASSQNGTLGYSNQPQHF

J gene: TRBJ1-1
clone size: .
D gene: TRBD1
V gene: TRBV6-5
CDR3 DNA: TGTGCCAGCAGTTACCGGACGCAGGGGGATAAGGCTTTCTTT
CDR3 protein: CASSYRTQGDKAFF

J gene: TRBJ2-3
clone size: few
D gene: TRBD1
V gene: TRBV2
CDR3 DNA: TGTGCCAGCGGGCTCACAGGGGGTAGCACAGATACGCAGTATTTT
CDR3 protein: CASGLTGGSTDTQYF

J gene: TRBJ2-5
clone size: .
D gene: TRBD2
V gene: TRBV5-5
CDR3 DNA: TGTGCCGGCAGCAAGGGACTAGCGGCCTCCCAAGAGACCCAGTACTTC
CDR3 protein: CAGSKGLAASQETQYF

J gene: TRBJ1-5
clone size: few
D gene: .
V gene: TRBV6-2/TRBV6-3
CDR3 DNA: TGTGCCAGCAGTTACGTGGGGGGTCAGCCCCAGCATTTT
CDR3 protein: CASSYVGGQPQHF

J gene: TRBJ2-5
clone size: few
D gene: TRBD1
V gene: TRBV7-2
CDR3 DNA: TGTGCCAGCAGCACCAGGACAGGGGGCGGGTGGGAGACCCAGTACTTC
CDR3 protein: CASSTRTGGGWETQYF

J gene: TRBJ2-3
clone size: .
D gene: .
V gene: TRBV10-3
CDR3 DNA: TGTGCCATCAGTGAGTCGGGGCTCTCCACAGATACGCAGTATTTT
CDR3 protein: CAISESGLSTDTQYF

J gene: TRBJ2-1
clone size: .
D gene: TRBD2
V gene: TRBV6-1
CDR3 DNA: TGTGCCAGCAGAACCTTTCAGCGGGAGGGGGGTAATGAGCAGTTCTTC
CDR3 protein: CASRTFQREGGNEQFF

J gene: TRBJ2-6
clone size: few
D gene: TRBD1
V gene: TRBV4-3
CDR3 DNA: TGCGCCAGCAGCCAAGAAGGGGGCACCGGGGCCAACGTCCTGACTTTC
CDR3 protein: CASSQEGGTGANVLTF

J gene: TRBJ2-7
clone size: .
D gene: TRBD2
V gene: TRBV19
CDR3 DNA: TGTGCCAGTAGTAGGACTAGCGGGAGTTTAGGAGAGCAGTACTTC
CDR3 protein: CASSRTSGSLGEQYF

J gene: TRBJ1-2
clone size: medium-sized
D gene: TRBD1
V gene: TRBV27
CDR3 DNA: TGTGCCAGCCGGACAGGGACCTATGGCTACACCTTC
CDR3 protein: CASRTGTYGYTF

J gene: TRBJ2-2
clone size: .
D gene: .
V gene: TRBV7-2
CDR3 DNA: TGTGCCAGCAGCTTATACCGGAGCTCGAACACCGGGGAGCTGTTTTTT
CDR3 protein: CASSLYRSSNTGELFF